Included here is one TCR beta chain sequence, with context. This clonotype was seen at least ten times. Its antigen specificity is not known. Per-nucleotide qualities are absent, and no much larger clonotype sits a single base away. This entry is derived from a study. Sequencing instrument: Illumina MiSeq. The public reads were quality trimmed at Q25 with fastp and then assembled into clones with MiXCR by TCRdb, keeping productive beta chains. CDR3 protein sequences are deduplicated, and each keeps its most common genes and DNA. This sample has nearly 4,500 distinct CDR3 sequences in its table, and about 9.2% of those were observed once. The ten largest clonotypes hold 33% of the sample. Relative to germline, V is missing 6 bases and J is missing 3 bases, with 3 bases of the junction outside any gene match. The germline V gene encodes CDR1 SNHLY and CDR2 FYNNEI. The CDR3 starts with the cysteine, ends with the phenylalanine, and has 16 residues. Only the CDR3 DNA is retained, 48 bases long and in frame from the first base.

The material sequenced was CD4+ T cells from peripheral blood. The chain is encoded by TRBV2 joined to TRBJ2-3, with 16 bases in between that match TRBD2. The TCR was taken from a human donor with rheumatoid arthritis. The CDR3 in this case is CASSRGLAGGTDTQYF. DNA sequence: TGTGCCAGCAGCAGGGGACTAGCGGGAGGGACAGATACGCAGTATTTT. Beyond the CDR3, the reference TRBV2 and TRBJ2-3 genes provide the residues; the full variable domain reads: EPEVTQTPSHQVTQMGQEVILRCVPISNHLYFYWYRQILGQKVEFLVSFYNNEISEKSEIFDDQFSVERPDGSNFTLKIRSTKLEDSAMYFCASSRGLAGGTDTQYFGPGTRLTVL.